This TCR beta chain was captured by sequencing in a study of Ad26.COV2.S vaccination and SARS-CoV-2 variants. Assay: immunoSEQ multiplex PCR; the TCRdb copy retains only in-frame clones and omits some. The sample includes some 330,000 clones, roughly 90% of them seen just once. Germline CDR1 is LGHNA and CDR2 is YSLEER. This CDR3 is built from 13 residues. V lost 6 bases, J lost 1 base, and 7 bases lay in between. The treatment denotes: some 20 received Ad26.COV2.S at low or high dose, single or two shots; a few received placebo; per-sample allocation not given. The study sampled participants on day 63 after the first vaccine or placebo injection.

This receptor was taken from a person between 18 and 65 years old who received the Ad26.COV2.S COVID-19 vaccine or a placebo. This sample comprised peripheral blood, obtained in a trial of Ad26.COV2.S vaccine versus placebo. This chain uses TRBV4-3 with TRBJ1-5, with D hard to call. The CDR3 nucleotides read TGCGCCAGCAGTTCAGAGAGCAATCAGCCCCAGCATTTT. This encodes CASSSESNQPQHF.